Below, 20 T cell receptor beta chains from the same sample are listed, as sequenced in a study of identical twins. TCRdb recomputed calls from the 5' RACE reads with MiXCR, one row per CDR3 protein. Among approximately 260,000 distinct CDR3 sequences listed, roughly 8% were seen once. The same data also went into a second study, on yellow fever vaccine responses in identical twins.

Material: CD8+ T cells sorted from blood. Receptor source: a young woman in good health.

This clonotype showed up many times. This chain joins TRBV28 and TRBJ2-7; maybe TRBD2 (5 bases). The V gene lost 3 bases and the J gene lost 0 bases, with 9 bases spanning the gap. The CDR3 is 14 amino acids. CDR1 and CDR2 (germline): MDHEN, SYDVKM. The CDR3 nucleotides read TGTGCCAGCAGTTTGGAGACTAACTCCTACGAGCAGTACTTC. Translated: CASSLETNSYEQYF.

This clonotype has only a few counts. The chain joins TRBV6-2 or TRBV6-3 to TRBJ2-1; D might be TRBD2 (5 bases). V gave up 5 bases and J gave up 2 bases, with 10 bases separating them. Looked up from germline, CDR1 is MNHEY and CDR2 is SVGEGT. The CDR3 consists of 14 residues. The CDR3 nucleotides read TGTGCCAGCAGTATAACCGGGGCCTACAATGAGCAGTTCTTC. Translating gives CASSITGAYNEQFF.

The chain combines TRBV29-1 with TRBJ2-3; the match to TRBD1 covers 10 bases. The V gene end was trimmed by 4 bases and the J gene end by 2 bases; junction bases not matched to a gene: 3. The length of the CDR3 is 14 residues. Germline values: CDR1 SQVTM, CDR2 ANQGSEA. The CDR3 loop is CSVVDRGSTDTQYF. As DNA, the CDR3 is TGCAGCGTTGTGGACAGGGGGTCCACAGATACGCAGTATTTT.

The chain couples TRBV5-6 to TRBJ2-6; D call uncertain. Trimming took 4 bases from V and 2 from J, leaving 13 bases between them. Per germline, CDR1 SGHDT and CDR2 YYEEEE. CDR3 length: 16 residues. The CDR3 sequence is CASSPPGRPGANVLTF. CDR3 sequence (DNA): TGTGCCAGCAGCCCGCCCGGACGCCCTGGGGCCAACGTCCTGACTTTC.

This clonotype was detected ten times or more. The chain carries TRBV29-1 and TRBJ2-1; 13 positions match TRBD2. Trimming removed 5 bases from V and 6 bases from J; junction bases left unmatched: 4. The CDR3 spans 14 residues. CDR1 is SQVTM and CDR2 is ANQGSEA in the germline V gene. The CDR3: CSVLGLAGPNEQFF. CDR3 nucleotides: TGCAGCGTTCTGGGACTAGCGGGACCCAATGAGCAGTTCTTC.

This clonotype turned up a few times. The rearrangement links TRBV7-9 to TRBJ2-3; 7 bases are shared with TRBD1. Trimming took 4 bases from V and 2 from J; bases not matched to a gene: 9. Looked up from germline, CDR1 is SEHNR and CDR2 is FQNEAQ (reference sequence). The CDR3 covers 16 residues. CDR3 DNA sequence: TGTGCCAGCAGCTCCTCAACAGGGGCTACCACAGATACGCAGTATTTT. Its protein product is CASSSSTGATTDTQYF.

The chain joins TRBV7-3 to TRBJ2-3, with D unresolved. With 2 bases removed from V and 3 bases from J, the gap between germline ends came to 12 bases. The germline gives CDR1 SGHTA, CDR2 FQGTGA. The CDR3 covers 15 residues. Here the CDR3 DNA reads TGTGCCAGCAGCTTATCCGGATTCTCGACAGATACGCAGTATTTT. Encoded protein: CASSLSGFSTDTQYF.

This sequence joins TRBV12-3 or TRBV12-4 and TRBJ2-2; 12 bases are a match to TRBD2. V gave up 5 bases and J gave up 6 bases; unmatched junction bases: 7. The CDR3 is 16 residues long. The CDR3 region is CASSHRTSGMPGELFF. CDR3 DNA: TGTGCCAGCAGTCATAGGACTAGCGGGATGCCCGGGGAGCTGTTTTTT.

This clonotype has a count of ten or more. The rearrangement joins TRBV2 to TRBJ2-7; D not resolved. Per the germline V gene, CDR1 is SNHLY and CDR2 is FYNNEI. With 3 bases removed from V and 6 bases from J, the gap between germline ends came to 9 bases. The CDR3 consists of 12 residues. The CDR3 DNA is TGTGCCAGCAGTGACCTTTCCGGCGAGCAGTACTTC. It encodes CASSDLSGEQYF.

In its sample, this clonotype was seen many times. The chain is built from TRBV12-3 or TRBV12-4 and TRBJ2-7; 10 nucleotides agree with TRBD1. Germline trimming cut 5 bases from V and 5 bases from J; bases unmatched to any gene: 12. This CDR3 comprises 16 residues. The CDR3 reads CASSGRQGAHVDEQYF. Written as DNA, the CDR3 is TGTGCCAGCAGTGGAAGACAGGGGGCGCACGTAGACGAGCAGTACTTC.

This clonotype was detected only a few times. The chain is built from TRBV5-1 and TRBJ2-5; no definite D call. This CDR3 spans 15 amino acids. Looked up from germline, CDR1 is SGHRS and CDR2 is YFSETQ. V lost 4 bases, J lost 2 bases, and 15 bases lay in between. Here the CDR3 reads CASSLNSALQETQYF. DNA of the CDR3: TGCGCCAGCAGCCTCAACAGCGCATTACAAGAGACCCAGTACTTC. Using reference TRBV5-1 and TRBJ2-5 for the parts outside the CDR3, the full variable domain is KAGVTQTPRYLIKTRGQQVTLSCSPISGHRSVSWYQQTPGQGLQFLFEYFSETQRNKGNFPGRFSGRQFSNSRSEMNVSTLELGDSALYLCASSLNSALQETQYFGPGTRLLVL.

This clonotype was counted a few times. The chain combines TRBV10-3 with TRBJ2-3, with D perhaps matching TRBD2 (7 bases). The V gene lost 10 bases and the J gene lost 2 bases, with 16 bases spanning the gap. CDR3 size: 14 residues. Germline loops: CDR1 ENHRY, CDR2 SYGVKD. The CDR3, as DNA: TGTGCCACCACCAGGGGAGGGCCCACAGATACGCAGTATTTT. It encodes CATTRGGPTDTQYF.

At least ten counts were recorded for this clonotype. The CDR3 loop is CASSEDYYEQYF. The CDR3 DNA reads TGTGCCAGCAGCGAGGACTACTACGAGCAGTACTTC. The V call is TRBV7-8, the J call TRBJ2-7, with D perhaps matching TRBD2 (6 bases). The CDR3 is 12 residues long. Germline V gene sequence: CDR1 SGHVS, CDR2 FQNEAQ. V was pared by 5 bases and J by 3 bases, with 8 bases between.

The J gene is TRBJ2-2, the V gene TRBV21-1; the table's D call of TRBD1 was not tested on the DNA. TRBV21-1 is flagged as a pseudogene. This CDR3 spans 18 amino acids. CDR3 bases: TGTGCCAGCAGCAGTAGACCTACCCGGGAGCGTGTCACCGGGGAGCTGTTTTTT. Encoded protein: CASSSRPTRERVTGELFF.

The V gene is TRBV7-2, the J gene TRBJ2-1; 16 nucleotides align to TRBD2. Germline trimming cut 10 bases from V and 4 bases from J; bases unmatched to any gene: 1. CDR1 SGHTA and CDR2 FQGNSA come from the germline V gene. The CDR3 totals 14 residues. The CDR3 loop reads CAKGLAGGYNEQFF. Written as DNA, the CDR3 is TGTGCCAAGGGACTAGCGGGGGGGTACAATGAGCAGTTCTTC.

There are many counts of this clonotype. The chain uses TRBV4-3 and TRBJ2-3; 13 bases are shared with TRBD2. With 2 bases clipped from V and 4 bases from J, the junction kept 12 bases outside the gene matches. The germline CDR1 and CDR2 sequences are LGHNA and YSLEER. The CDR3 runs to 19 residues. The CDR3 protein is CASSQKDLGLAGRSDTQYF. The CDR3 region has the DNA TGCGCCAGCAGCCAAAAAGATTTGGGACTAGCGGGAAGGTCAGATACGCAGTATTTT.

This clonotype was seen ten or more times. The chain is built from TRBV27 and TRBJ2-5, with TRBD2 matching 7 bases. The length of the CDR3 is 18 residues. CDR1 is MNHEY, CDR2 SMNVEV, per germline (reference sequence). V dropped 10 bases and J dropped 1; count of bases not matched to a gene: 21. CDR3 DNA: TGTGCCACCGACGTTCCCACTAGGGCGGGAGCCTTCCAAGAGACCCAGTACTTC. Translation: CATDVPTRAGAFQETQYF.

The chain has TRBV14 and TRBJ2-1; D ambiguous. Germline CDR1 SGHDN, CDR2 FVKESK. V gave up 4 bases and J gave up 8 bases, with 15 bases separating them. This CDR3 comprises 14 residues. The CDR3 here is CASSPLLTPDEQFF. The CDR3 region has the DNA TGTGCCAGCAGCCCACTCCTTACCCCGGATGAGCAGTTCTTC.

This chain uses TRBV5-1 with TRBJ2-7; D gene uncertain. V lost 7 bases and J lost 7, with 18 bases in between. CDR3 length: 13 amino acids. Germline loops: CDR1 SGHRS, CDR2 YFSETQ. CDR3 DNA sequence: TGCGCCAGCCCCCGTTCCCTTTTTCTTGAGCAGTACTTC. Translation: CASPRSLFLEQYF.

With respect to this clonotype: Its ends do not fully match the called genes, so a read error is possible. This chain joins TRBV27 and TRBJ2-7; the D call may be TRBD1 or TRBD2 (5 bases each). This CDR3 is built from 14 residues. CDR1 and CDR2 from the germline V gene are MNHEY and SMNVEV (reference sequence). The CDR3 bases are TGTGCCATCAGTTTTGGGGTGCCTGGGGGCGAGCAGTACTTC. Protein: CAISFGVPGGEQYF.